Listed here are 18 T cell receptor beta chains from one sample, sequenced in a study of blood T cell repertoires in COVID-19 (dated by TCRdb to the early 2020s). Library generation was performed with the immunoSEQ multiplex PCR assay. The table was pulled from immuneACCESS by TCRdb, which kept in-frame rearrangements only. Such tables lose some clones; where checked, under half of the loss comes from unresolved V genes, and the rest has no known cause. This sample is represented by roughly 280,000 clones; roughly 80% of them were singletons. The top ten clones comprise about 4.3% of the sample. The specimen sequenced was peripheral blood. Receptors were obtained from a man aged 60 to 69 who had recovered from COVID-19.

The V call is TRBV10-2, the J call TRBJ1-2, with 9 bases aligning to TRBD1. This CDR3 is built from 15 residues. Looked up from germline, CDR1 is WSHSY and CDR2 is SAAADI. V trimming: 3 bases; J trimming: 8 bases; junction bases outside the gene matches: 10. CDR3 loop: CASSETGQGFRGYTF. CDR3 bases: TGCGCCAGCAGTGAAACGGGACAGGGCTTTCGCGGCTACACCTTC.

The gene calls are TRBV28 and TRBJ2-3, with 10 bases that match TRBD2. The CDR3 is made up of 16 amino acids. Germline loops: CDR1 MDHEN, CDR2 SYDVKM. J gave up 2 bases and V 1 base, and 3 bases lay outside the gene matches. The CDR3 spells CASSLSAGGYTDTQYF. As DNA, the CDR3 is TGTGCCAGCAGTTTATCAGCGGGGGGGTACACAGATACGCAGTATTTT.

The rearrangement links TRBV15 to TRBJ2-4; 9 bases match TRBD2. There are 14 residues in the CDR3. Trimming took 5 bases from V and 7 from J; bases not matched to a gene: 6. Looked up from germline, CDR1 is LNHNV and CDR2 is YYDKDF (reference sequence). This CDR3 is CATSRLAGGNIQYF. The CDR3 coding sequence is TGTGCCACCAGCCGACTCGCGGGAGGGAACATTCAGTACTTC.

This chain uses TRBV19 with TRBJ2-7; 8 positions agree with TRBD1. Germline CDR1 is LNHDA and CDR2 is SQIVND (reference sequence). The CDR3 is 15 residues long. Trimming at V came to 0 bases and at J to 4 bases, leaving 5 bases not matched to a gene. The CDR3 protein is CASSIDGQGGYEQYF. The CDR3 region has the DNA TGTGCCAGTAGTATAGACGGACAGGGTGGTTACGAGCAGTACTTC.

This chain links TRBV29-1 with TRBJ1-2; the D is unclear. Trimming took off 6 bases at V and 4 bases at J, with 9 bases between the two ends. CDR3 size: 11 residues. Germline values: CDR1 SQVTM, CDR2 ANQGSEA. This chain's CDR3 is CSVEWAYGYTF. CDR3 in DNA: TGCAGCGTGGAATGGGCCTATGGCTACACCTTC. The full variable domain, in which reference TRBV29-1 and TRBJ1-2 provide the parts outside the CDR3, is SAVISQKPSRDICQRGTSLTIQCQVDSQVTMMFWYRQQPGQSLTLIATANQGSEATYESGFVIDKFPISRPNLTFSTLTVSNMSPEDSSIYLCSVEWAYGYTFGSGTRLTVV.

The CDR3: CAISANSYEQYF. The CDR3 DNA follows: TGTGCCATCAGCGCGAATTCCTACGAGCAGTACTTC. The chain carries TRBV10-3 and TRBJ2-7; D ambiguous. Germline CDR1 reads ENHRY; CDR2 reads SYGVKD. The V end lost 6 bases, the J end lost 1 base, and 7 bases lay between the germline ends. CDR3 length: 12 residues.

This clone was picked up one time. The chain uses TRBV19 and TRBJ1-2; 9 bases align to TRBD1. The germline gives CDR1 LNHDA, CDR2 SQIVND (reference sequence). The V and J ends lost 10 bases and 4 bases, in that order; junction bases with no gene match: 10. The CDR3 has 14 residues. The CDR3 nucleotides read TGTGCCATTGGAAAAGGGACAGGGTCCTATGGCTACACCTTC. It specifies CAIGKGTGSYGYTF.

This clone was found once. This rearrangement joins TRBV7-3 to TRBJ2-3, with 14 bases fitting TRBD2. This CDR3 comprises 16 residues. From germline, CDR1 is SGHTA and CDR2 FQGTGA. The V and J ends lost 2 bases and 4 bases, in that order; junction bases with no gene match: 2. The CDR3 nucleotides read TGTGCCAGCAGCTTAGGGGGACTAGCGGGGGCAGATACGCAGTATTTT. Translation: CASSLGGLAGADTQYF.

This clone appeared a single time. The rearrangement links TRBV27 to TRBJ2-1; TRBD1 agrees at 9 bases. J gave up 6 bases and V 5 bases, and 8 bases lay outside the gene matches. There are 15 residues in the CDR3. Germline V CDR1 and CDR2: MNHEY, SMNVEV (reference sequence). The CDR3: CASSRPGQGSNEQFF. In DNA form, the CDR3 reads TGTGCCAGCAGTCGTCCGGGACAGGGTAGCAATGAGCAGTTCTTC.

This chain links TRBV29-1 with TRBJ1-5, with D unclear. V was cut by 4 bases and J by 6 bases, with 10 bases left in between. CDR1 and CDR2 from the germline V gene are SQVTM and ANQGSEA. CDR3 size: 12 residues. The CDR3: CSVGGLGQPQHF. In nucleotides, the CDR3 is TGCAGCGTTGGAGGGTTGGGTCAGCCCCAGCATTTT.

This rearrangement joins TRBV9 to TRBJ2-7, with D possibly being TRBD2 (5 bases). The germline V gene encodes CDR1 SGDLS and CDR2 YYNGEE. V lost 4 bases and J 4 bases, leaving 18 bases between the germline ends. This CDR3 is built from 15 residues. In DNA, the CDR3 is TGTGCCAGCAGCCCCGGCTCGGGGTTGGGGTACGAGCAGTACTTC. It codes for CASSPGSGLGYEQYF.

The gene calls are TRBV4-1 and TRBJ2-5, with 7 nucleotides matching TRBD1. Germline V gene sequence: CDR1 MGHRA, CDR2 YSYEKL. The CDR3 is 15 residues long. V shed 2 bases and J 5 bases; nucleotides not matched to a gene: 8. The CDR3 region has the DNA TGCGCCAGCAGCCAAAGTACAGGGGTGGGGGAGACCCAGTACTTC. It codes for CASSQSTGVGETQYF.

V usage is TRBV5-1 and J usage is TRBJ1-2, with 8 nucleotides matching TRBD1. Germline CDR1 reads SGHRS; CDR2 reads YFSETQ. V gave up 2 bases and J gave up 8 bases; unmatched junction bases: 8. The CDR3 totals 14 residues. CDR3 protein: CASSFRGQGDGYTF. Written as DNA, the CDR3 is TGCGCCAGCAGCTTTCGTGGACAGGGAGACGGCTACACCTTC.

The chain is built from TRBV5-1 and TRBJ2-3; TRBD2 agrees at 13 bases. Germline V gene data show CDR1 as SGHRS and CDR2 as YFSETQ. V trimming: 0 bases; J trimming: 3 bases; junction bases outside the gene matches: 16. There are 21 residues in the CDR3. CDR3 DNA sequence: TGCGCCAGCAGCTTGGTTACGTATCGGACTAGCGGGAGATTTCGTACAGATACGCAGTATTTT. Residues: CASSLVTYRTSGRFRTDTQYF.

The chain's CDR3 is CASSWARGRTLNEQFF. The DNA for the CDR3 is TGCGCCAGCAGCTGGGCTCGCGGGAGGACCCTTAATGAGCAGTTCTTC. The chain links TRBV5-1 to TRBJ2-1; 8 positions match TRBD2. This CDR3 is 16 amino acids long. The V gene's germline CDR1 is SGHRS and CDR2 YFSETQ. The V gene end was trimmed by 3 bases and the J gene end by 7 bases; junction bases not matched to a gene: 12.

The V and J genes are TRBV18 and TRBJ1-4, with D possibly matching TRBD1 (5 bases). Germline V gives CDR1 KGHSH, CDR2 LQKENI. The CDR3 sequence is 15 residues long. The V gene lost 2 bases and the J gene lost 12 bases, with 19 bases spanning the gap. The CDR3 loop is CASSPRALPSGELFF. CDR3 DNA: TGTGCCAGCTCACCAAGGGCTCTTCCATCGGGGGAACTGTTTTTT. Together with reference TRBV18 and TRBJ1-4, the CDR3 gives the full variable domain: NAGVMQNPRHLVRRRGQEARLRCSPMKGHSHVYWYRQLPEEGLKFMVYLQKENIIDESGMPKERFSAEFPKEGPSILRIQQVVRGDSAAYFCASSPRALPSGELFFGSGTQLSVL.

J is TRBJ1-3 and V is TRBV27; D is possibly TRBD1 (6 bases). The V and J ends lost 2 bases and 0 bases respectively, with 17 bases between them. The CDR3 has 18 residues. Germline lookup yields CDR1 MNHEY and CDR2 SMNVEV (reference sequence). The CDR3 region has the DNA TGTGCCAGCAGTTTAACCCCCAGGGGCCTGAACTCTGGAAACACCATATATTTT. Translating it yields CASSLTPRGLNSGNTIYF.

This chain connects TRBV19 to TRBJ2-1; unclear D gene. CDR1 is LNHDA and CDR2 is SQIVND in the germline V gene (reference sequence). V was clipped by 2 bases and J by 3 bases, with 8 bases between them. The CDR3 runs 14 residues. The CDR3: CASSILNSYNEQFF. The DNA of the CDR3 is TGTGCCAGTAGTATACTGAACAGCTACAATGAGCAGTTCTTC.